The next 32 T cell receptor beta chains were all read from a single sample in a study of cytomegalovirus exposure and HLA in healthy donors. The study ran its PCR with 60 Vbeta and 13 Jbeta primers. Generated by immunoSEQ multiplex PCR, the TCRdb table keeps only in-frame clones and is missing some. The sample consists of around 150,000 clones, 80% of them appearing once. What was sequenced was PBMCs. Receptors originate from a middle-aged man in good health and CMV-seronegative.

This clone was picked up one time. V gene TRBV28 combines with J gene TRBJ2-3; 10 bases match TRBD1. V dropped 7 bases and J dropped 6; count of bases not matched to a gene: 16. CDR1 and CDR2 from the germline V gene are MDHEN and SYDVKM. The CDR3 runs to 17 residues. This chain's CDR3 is CASIQEGTGVIGDTQYF. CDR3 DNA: TGTGCCAGCATTCAAGAGGGGACAGGGGTGATCGGGGATACGCAGTATTTT. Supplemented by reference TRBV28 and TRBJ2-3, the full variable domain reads DVKVTQSSRYLVKRTGEKVFLECVQDMDHENMFWYRQDPGLGLRLIYFSYDVKMKEKGDIPEGYSVSREKKERFSLILESASTNQTSMYLCASIQEGTGVIGDTQYFGPGTRLTVL.

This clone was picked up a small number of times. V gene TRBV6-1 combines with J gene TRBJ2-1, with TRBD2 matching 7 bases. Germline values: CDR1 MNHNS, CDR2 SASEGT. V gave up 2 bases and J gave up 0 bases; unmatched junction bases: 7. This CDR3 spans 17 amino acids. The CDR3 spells CASSEMRGGSSYNEQFF. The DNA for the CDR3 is TGTGCCAGCAGTGAAATGAGAGGCGGGAGCTCCTACAATGAGCAGTTCTTC.

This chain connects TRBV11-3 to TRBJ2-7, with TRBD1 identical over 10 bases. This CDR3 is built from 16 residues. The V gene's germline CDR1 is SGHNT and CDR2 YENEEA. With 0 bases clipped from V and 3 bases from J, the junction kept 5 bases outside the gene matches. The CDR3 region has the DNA TGTGCCAGCAGCTTAGATTTAGGACAGGGGGTCTACGAGCAGTACTTC. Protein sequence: CASSLDLGQGVYEQYF.

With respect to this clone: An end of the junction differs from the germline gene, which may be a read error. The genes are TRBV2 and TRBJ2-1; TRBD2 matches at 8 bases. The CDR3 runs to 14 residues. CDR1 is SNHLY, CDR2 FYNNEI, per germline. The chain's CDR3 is CVSSELAVPGGQFF. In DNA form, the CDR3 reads TGTGTCAGCAGTGAACTAGCGGTCCCTGGCGGGCAGTTCTTC.

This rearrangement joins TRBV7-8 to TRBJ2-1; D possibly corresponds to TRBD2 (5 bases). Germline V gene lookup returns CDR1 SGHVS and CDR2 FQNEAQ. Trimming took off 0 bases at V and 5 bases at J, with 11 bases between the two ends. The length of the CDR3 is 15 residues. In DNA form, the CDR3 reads TGTGCCAGCAGCTTAGCGTGGGCGAGGGACAATGAGCAGTTCTTC. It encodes CASSLAWARDNEQFF.

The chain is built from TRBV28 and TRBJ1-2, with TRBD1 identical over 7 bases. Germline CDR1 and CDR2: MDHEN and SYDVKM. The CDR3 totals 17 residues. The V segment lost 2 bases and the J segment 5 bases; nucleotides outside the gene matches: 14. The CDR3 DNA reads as TGTGCCAGCAGTTTACTATCTCCGGGACAGACGAATTATGGCTACACCTTC. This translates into CASSLLSPGQTNYGYTF.

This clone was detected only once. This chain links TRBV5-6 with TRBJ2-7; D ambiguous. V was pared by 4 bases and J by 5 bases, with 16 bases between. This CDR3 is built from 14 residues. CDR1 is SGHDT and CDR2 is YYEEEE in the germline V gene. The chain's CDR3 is CASSPRLGPHEQYF. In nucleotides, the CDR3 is TGTGCCAGCAGCCCCCGGTTGGGCCCCCACGAGCAGTACTTC.

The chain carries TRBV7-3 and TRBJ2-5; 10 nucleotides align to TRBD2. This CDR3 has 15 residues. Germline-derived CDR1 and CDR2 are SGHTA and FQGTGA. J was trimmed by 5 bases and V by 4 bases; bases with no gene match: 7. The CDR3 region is CASSSTSGEWETQYF. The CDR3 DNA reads TGTGCCAGCAGCTCAACTAGCGGGGAGTGGGAGACCCAGTACTTC.

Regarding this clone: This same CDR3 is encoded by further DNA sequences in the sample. The CDR3 coding sequence is TGTGCCAGCAGCCCGCGCATAGCGGGGGGAAAGGGATCAGATACGCAGTATTTT. Protein: CASSPRIAGGKGSDTQYF. This chain links TRBV5-4 with TRBJ2-3; 10 bases align to TRBD2. Per germline, CDR1 SGHNT and CDR2 YYREEE (reference sequence). With V trimmed by 4 bases and J by 4 bases, 15 bases remained unmatched. This CDR3 is 18 amino acids long.

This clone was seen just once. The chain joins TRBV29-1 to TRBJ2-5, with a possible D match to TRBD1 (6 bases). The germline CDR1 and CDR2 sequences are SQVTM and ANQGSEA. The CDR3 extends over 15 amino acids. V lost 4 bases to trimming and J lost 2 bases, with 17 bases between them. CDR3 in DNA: TGCAGCGTTGGTTTGGGGGCAGGGATTCAAGAGACCCAGTACTTC. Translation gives CSVGLGAGIQETQYF.

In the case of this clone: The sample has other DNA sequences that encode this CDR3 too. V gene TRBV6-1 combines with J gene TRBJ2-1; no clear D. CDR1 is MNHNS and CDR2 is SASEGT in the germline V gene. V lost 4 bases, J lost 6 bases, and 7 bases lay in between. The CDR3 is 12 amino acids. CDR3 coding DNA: TGTGCCAGCAGTGCTCTAGGCAATGAGCAGTTCTTC. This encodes CASSALGNEQFF.

The CDR3 DNA reads as TGTGCCAGCTCACCAACGTCGGGGACAGGAATTCATGGCTACACCTTC. Amino acid sequence: CASSPTSGTGIHGYTF. This chain uses TRBV18 with TRBJ1-2, with 8 bases that match TRBD1. Germline CDR1 KGHSH, CDR2 LQKENI. Losses at the gene ends were 2 bases for V and 6 bases for J; bases not matched to a gene: 11. This CDR3 is built from 16 residues.

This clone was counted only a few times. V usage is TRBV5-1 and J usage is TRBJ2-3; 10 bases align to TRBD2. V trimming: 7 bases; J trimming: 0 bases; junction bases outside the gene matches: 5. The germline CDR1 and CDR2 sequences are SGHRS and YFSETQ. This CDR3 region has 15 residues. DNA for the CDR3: TGCGCCAGCCTTACTAGCGGGGCTAGCACAGATACGCAGTATTTT. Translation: CASLTSGASTDTQYF.

The CDR3 is CASSLSVGRDGYTF. In DNA form, the CDR3 reads TGTGCCAGCAGTTTAAGCGTAGGCCGGGATGGCTACACCTTC. This chain uses TRBV28 with TRBJ1-2; unclear D gene. Germline V gives CDR1 MDHEN, CDR2 SYDVKM. V lost 2 bases, J lost 6 bases, and 13 bases lay in between. This CDR3 contains 14 residues.

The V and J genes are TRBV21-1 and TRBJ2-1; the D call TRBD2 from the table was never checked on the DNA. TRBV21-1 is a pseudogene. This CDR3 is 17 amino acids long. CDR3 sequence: CASSKDWRGGSYNEQFF. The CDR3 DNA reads TGTGCCAGCAGCAAAGACTGGCGGGGGGGCTCTTACAATGAGCAGTTCTTC.

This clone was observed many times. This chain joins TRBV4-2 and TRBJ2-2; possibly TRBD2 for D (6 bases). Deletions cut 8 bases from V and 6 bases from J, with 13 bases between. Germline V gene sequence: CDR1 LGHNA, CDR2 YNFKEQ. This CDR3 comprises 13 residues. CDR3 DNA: TGTGCCAGCTTTCCGGGGACTTCCGGGGAGCTGTTTTTT. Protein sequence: CASFPGTSGELFF.

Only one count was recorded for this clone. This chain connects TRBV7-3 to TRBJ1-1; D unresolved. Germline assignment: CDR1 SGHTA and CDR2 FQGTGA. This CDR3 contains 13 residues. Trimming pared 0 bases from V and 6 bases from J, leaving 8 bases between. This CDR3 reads CASSLTQNAEAFF. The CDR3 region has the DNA TGTGCCAGCAGCTTAACACAAAACGCTGAAGCTTTCTTT.

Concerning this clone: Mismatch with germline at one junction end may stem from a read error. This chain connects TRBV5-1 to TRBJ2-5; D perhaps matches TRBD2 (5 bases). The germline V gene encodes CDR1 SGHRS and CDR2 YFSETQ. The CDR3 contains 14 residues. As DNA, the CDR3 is TGCGCCAGCAGCTTGGCCTTGGACTCAAAAAGCCCCGACTTC. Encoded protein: CASSLALDSKSPDF.

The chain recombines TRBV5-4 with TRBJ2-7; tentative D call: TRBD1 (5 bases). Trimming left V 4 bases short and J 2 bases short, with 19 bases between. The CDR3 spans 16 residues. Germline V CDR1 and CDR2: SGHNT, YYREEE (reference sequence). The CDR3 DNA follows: TGTGCCAGCAGCCCTCCCGGACAAGGGAAGGCCTACGAGCAGTACTTC. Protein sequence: CASSPPGQGKAYEQYF.

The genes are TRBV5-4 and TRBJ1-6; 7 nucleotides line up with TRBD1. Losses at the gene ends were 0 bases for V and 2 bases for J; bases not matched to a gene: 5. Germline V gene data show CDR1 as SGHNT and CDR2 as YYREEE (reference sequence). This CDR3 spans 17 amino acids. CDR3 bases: TGTGCCAGCAGCTTGGCAGGGGGGCCCACCTATAATTCACCCCTCCACTTT. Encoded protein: CASSLAGGPTYNSPLHF.

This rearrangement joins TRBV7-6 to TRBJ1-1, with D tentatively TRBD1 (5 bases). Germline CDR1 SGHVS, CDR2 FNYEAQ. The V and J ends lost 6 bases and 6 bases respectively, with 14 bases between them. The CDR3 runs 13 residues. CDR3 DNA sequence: TGTGCCAGCAGACCAGGGTTTTTGGCTGAAGCTTTCTTT. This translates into CASRPGFLAEAFF.

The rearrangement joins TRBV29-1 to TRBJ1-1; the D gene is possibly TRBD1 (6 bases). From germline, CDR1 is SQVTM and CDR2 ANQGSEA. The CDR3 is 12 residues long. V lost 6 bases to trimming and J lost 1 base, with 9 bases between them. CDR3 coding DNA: TGCAGCGTCGAGGGACAGAACACTGAAGCTTTCTTT. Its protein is CSVEGQNTEAFF.

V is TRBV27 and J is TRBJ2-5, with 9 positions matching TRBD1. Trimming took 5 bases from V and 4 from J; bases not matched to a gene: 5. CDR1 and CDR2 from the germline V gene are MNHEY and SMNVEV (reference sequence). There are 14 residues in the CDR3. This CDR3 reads CASSPWTGVETQYF. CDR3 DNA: TGTGCCAGCAGTCCCTGGACAGGGGTAGAGACCCAGTACTTC.

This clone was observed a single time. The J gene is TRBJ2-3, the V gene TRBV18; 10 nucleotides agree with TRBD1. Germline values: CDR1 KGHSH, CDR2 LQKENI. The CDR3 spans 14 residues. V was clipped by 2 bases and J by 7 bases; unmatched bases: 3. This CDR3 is CASSPGTGAHTQYF. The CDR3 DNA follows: TGTGCCAGCTCACCAGGGACAGGGGCGCATACGCAGTATTTT.

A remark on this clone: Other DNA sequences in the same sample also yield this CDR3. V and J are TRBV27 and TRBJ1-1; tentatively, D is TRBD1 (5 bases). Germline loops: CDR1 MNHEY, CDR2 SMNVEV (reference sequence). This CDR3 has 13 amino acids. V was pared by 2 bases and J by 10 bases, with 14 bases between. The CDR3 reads CASSLQGAKRAFF. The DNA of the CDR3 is TGTGCCAGCAGTTTACAAGGGGCGAAGAGAGCTTTCTTT.

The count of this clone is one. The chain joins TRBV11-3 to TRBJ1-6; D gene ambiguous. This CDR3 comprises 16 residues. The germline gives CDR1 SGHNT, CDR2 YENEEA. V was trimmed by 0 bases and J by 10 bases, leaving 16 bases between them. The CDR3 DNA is TGTGCCAGCAGCTTAGATCCTCGGGGTAACGGATCACCCCTCCACTTT. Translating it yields CASSLDPRGNGSPLHF. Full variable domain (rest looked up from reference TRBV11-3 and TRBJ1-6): EAGVVQSPRYKIIEKKQPVAFWCNPISGHNTLYWYLQNLGQGPELLIRYENEEAVDDSQLPKDRFSAERLKGVDSTLKIQPAELGDSAVYLCASSLDPRGNGSPLHFGNGTRLTVT.

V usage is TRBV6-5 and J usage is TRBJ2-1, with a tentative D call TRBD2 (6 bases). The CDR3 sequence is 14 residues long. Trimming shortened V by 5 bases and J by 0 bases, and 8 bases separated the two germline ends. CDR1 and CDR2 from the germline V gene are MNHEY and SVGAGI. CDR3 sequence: CASSRGNSYNEQFF. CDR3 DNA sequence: TGTGCCAGCAGTCGGGGGAACTCCTACAATGAGCAGTTCTTC.

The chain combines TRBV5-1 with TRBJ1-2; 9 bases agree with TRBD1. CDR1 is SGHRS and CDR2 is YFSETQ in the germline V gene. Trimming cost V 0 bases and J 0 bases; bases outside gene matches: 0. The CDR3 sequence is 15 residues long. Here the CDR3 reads CASSLGTGANYGYTF. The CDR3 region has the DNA TGCGCCAGCAGCTTGGGGACAGGGGCTAACTATGGCTACACCTTC.

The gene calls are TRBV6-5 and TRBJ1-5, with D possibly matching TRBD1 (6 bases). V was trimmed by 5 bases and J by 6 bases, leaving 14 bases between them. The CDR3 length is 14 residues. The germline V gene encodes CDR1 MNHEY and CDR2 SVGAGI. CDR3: CASSLDRGSQPQHF. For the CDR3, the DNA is TGTGCCAGCAGTCTGGACAGAGGCAGTCAGCCCCAGCATTTT.

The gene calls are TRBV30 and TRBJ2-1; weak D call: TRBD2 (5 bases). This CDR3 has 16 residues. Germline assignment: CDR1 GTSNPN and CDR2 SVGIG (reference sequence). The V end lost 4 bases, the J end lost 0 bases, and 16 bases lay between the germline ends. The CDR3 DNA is TGTGCCTGGACGGCCCTAGCAGAATACTCCTACAATGAGCAGTTCTTC. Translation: CAWTALAEYSYNEQFF. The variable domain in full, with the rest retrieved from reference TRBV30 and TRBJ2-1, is SQTIHQWPATLVQPVGSPLSLECTVEGTSNPNLYWYRQAAGRGLQLLFYSVGIGQISSEVPQNLSASRPQDRQFILSSKKLLLSDSGFYLCAWTALAEYSYNEQFFGPGTRLTVL.

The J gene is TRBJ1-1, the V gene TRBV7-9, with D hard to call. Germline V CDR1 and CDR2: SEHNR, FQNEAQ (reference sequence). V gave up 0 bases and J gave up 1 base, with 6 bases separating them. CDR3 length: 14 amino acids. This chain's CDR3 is CASSLATRNTEAFF. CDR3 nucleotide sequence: TGTGCCAGCAGCTTAGCAACAAGGAACACTGAAGCTTTCTTT.

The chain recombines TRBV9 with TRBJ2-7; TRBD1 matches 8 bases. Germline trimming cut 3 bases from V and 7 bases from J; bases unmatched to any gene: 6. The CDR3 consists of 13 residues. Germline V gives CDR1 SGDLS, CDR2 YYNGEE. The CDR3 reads CASSARDRLEQYF. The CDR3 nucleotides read TGTGCCAGCAGCGCCCGGGACAGGTTGGAGCAGTACTTC. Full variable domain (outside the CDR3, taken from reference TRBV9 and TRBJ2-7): DSGVTQTPKHLITATGQRVTLRCSPRSGDLSVYWYQQSLDQGLQFLIQYYNGEERAKGNILERFSAQQFPDLHSELNLSSLELGDSALYFCASSARDRLEQYFGPGTRLTVT.